A single sample is the source of the 2 T cell receptor beta chains below, sequenced in a study of T-cell memory formation after mild COVID-19 (dated by TCRdb to about 2021). The method was 5' RACE. Instrument on record: Illumina NovaSeq 6000. TCRdb reprocessed the public reads (quality trimming at Q25 with fastp, clone calling with MiXCR) and kept in-frame beta chains. Merged by CDR3 protein, the rows form single entries marked with the most common genes and DNA. For this sample there are approximately 400,000 distinct CDR3 sequences; about 20% appear just once. Under 25% of the sample rests with the top ten. The sample taken for sequencing was PBMCs or a T cell subset sorted from them (not recorded which). These receptors all come from a man between 18 and 35 years old who had mild COVID-19 (a few samples of this study predate the infection). The sample titles of this study are shuffled in the database, so cell type and time point are left out; the donor was told from shared clones.

This clonotype was seen ten or more times. V usage is TRBV4-3 and J usage is TRBJ1-6; a possible D gene is TRBD1 (6 bases). Trimming took 2 bases from V and 13 from J, leaving 18 bases between them. The V gene's germline CDR1 is LGHNA and CDR2 YSLEER. This CDR3 has 15 amino acids. The CDR3 loop reads CASSQLGIGGSPLHF. In nucleotides, the CDR3 is TGCGCCAGCAGCCAACTGGGGATAGGGGGGTCCCCCCTCCACTTT.

This clonotype was detected only a few times. The rearrangement uses TRBV7-7 and TRBJ2-5, with D possibly matching TRBD1 (6 bases). The CDR3 has 15 amino acids. Germline values: CDR1 SSHAT, CDR2 FNYEAQ (reference sequence). Trimming pared 3 bases from V and 0 bases from J, leaving 11 bases between. CDR3 in DNA: TGTGCCAGCAGCTTTGTTGCAGGGGACCAAGAGACCCAGTACTTC. This codes for CASSFVAGDQETQYF.